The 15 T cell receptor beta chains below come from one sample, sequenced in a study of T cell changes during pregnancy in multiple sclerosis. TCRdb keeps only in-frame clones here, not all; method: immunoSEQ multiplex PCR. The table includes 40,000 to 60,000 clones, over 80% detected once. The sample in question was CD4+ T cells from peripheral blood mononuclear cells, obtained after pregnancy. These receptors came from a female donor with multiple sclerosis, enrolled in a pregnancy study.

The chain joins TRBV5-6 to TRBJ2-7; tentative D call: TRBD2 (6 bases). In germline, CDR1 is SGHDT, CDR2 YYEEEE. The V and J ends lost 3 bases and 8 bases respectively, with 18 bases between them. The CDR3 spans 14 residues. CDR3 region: CASSSEGQYLQQYF. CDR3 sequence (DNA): TGTGCCAGCAGCTCGGAGGGCCAATACCTTCAGCAGTACTTC.

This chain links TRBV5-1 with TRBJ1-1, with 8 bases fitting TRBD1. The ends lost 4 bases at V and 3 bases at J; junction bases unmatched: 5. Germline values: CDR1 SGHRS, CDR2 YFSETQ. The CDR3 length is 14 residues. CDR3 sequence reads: CASSPGTGYTEAFF. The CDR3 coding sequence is TGCGCCAGCAGCCCCGGGACAGGCTACACTGAAGCTTTCTTT.

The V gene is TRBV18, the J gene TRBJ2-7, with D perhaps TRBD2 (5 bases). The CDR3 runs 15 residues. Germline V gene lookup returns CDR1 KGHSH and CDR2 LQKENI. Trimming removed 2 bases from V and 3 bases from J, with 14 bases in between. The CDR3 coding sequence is TGTGCCAGCTCACCAATGGCGGTAGCGAACTACGAGCAGTACTTC. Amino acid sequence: CASSPMAVANYEQYF.

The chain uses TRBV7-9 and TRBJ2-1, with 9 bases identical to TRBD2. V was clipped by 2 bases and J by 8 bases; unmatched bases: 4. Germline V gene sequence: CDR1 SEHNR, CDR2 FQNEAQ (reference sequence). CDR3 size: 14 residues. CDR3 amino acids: CASSLLAGRYEQFF. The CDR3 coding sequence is TGTGCCAGCAGCTTACTAGCGGGAAGGTATGAGCAGTTCTTC.

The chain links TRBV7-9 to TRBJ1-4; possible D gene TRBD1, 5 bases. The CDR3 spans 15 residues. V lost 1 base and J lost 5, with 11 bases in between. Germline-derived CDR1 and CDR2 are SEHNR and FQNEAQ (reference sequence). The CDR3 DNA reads TGTGCCAGCAGCTTAGGCGGGGGAGCGAATGAAAAACTGTTTTTT. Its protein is CASSLGGGANEKLFF. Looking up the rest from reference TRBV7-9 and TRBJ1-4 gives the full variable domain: DTGVSQNPRHKITKRGQNVTFRCDPISEHNRLYWYRQTLGQGPEFLTYFQNEAQLEKSRLLSDRFSAERPKGSFSTLEIQRTEQGDSAMYLCASSLGGGANEKLFFGSGTQLSVL.

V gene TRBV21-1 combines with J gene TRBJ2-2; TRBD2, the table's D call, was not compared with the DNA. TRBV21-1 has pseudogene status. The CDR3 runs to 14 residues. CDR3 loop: CASSKGEDTGELFF. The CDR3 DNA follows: TGTGCCAGCAGCAAAGGGGAGGACACCGGGGAGCTGTTTTTT.

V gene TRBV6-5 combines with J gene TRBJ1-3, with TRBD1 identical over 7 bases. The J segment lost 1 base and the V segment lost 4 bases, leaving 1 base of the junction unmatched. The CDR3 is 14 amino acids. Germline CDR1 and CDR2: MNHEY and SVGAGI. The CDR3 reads CASSSGQSGNTIYF. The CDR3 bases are TGTGCCAGCAGTTCGGGACAGTCTGGAAACACCATATATTTT.

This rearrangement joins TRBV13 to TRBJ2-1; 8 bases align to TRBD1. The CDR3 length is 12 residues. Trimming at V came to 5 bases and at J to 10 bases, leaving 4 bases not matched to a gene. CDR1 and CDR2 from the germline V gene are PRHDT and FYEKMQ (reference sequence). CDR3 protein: CASSPNRGEQFF. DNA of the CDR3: TGTGCCAGCAGCCCCAACAGGGGGGAGCAGTTCTTC. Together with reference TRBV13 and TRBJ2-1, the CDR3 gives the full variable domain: AAGVIQSPRHLIKEKRETATLKCYPIPRHDTVYWYQQGPGQDPQFLISFYEKMQSDKGSIPDRFSAQQFSDYHSELNMSSLELGDSALYFCASSPNRGEQFFGPGTRLTVL.

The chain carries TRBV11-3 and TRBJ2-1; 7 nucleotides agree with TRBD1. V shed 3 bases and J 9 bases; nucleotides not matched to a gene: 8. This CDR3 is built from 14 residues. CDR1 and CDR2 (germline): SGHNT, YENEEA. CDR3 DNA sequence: TGTGCCAGCAGCTTTACAGGGGCCCTGGGTGAGCAGTTCTTC. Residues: CASSFTGALGEQFF.

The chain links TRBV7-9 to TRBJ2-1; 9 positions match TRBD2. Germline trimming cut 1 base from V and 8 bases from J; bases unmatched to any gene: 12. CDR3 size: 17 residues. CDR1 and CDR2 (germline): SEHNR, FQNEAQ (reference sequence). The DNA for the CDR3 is TGTGCCAGCAGCTTAGGGGGTAGCGGGAGATTGGCCGATGAGCAGTTCTTC. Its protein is CASSLGGSGRLADEQFF.

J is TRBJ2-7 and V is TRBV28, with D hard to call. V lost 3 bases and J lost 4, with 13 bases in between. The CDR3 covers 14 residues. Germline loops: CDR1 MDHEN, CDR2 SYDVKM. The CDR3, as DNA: TGTGCCAGCAGTTTGGGCAAGGATTGGTACGAGCAGTACTTC. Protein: CASSLGKDWYEQYF.

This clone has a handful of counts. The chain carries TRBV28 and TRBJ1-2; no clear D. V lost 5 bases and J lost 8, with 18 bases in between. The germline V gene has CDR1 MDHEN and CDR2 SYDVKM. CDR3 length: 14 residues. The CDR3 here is CASSPSRGKRGYTF. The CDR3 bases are TGTGCCAGCAGTCCCAGCCGAGGGAAGAGGGGCTACACCTTC.

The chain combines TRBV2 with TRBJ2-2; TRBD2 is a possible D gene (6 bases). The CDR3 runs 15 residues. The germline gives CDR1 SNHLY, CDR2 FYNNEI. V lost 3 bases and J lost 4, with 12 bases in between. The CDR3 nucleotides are TGTGCCAGCAGTGATGTCGCGGGGATCACCGGGGAGCTGTTTTTT. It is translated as CASSDVAGITGELFF.

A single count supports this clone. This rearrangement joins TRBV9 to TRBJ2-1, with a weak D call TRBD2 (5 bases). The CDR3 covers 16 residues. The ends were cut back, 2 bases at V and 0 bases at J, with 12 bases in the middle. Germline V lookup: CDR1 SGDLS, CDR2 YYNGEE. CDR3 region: CASSVGVDGSYNEQFF. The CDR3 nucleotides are TGTGCCAGCAGCGTGGGAGTAGACGGCTCCTACAATGAGCAGTTCTTC.

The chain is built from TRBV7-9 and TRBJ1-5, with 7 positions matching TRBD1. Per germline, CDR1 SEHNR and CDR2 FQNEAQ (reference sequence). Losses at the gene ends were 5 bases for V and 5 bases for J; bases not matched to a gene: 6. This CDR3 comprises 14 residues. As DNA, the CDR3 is TGTGCCAGCAGCCCAGACAGGGACCATCAGCCCCAGCATTTT. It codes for CASSPDRDHQPQHF.